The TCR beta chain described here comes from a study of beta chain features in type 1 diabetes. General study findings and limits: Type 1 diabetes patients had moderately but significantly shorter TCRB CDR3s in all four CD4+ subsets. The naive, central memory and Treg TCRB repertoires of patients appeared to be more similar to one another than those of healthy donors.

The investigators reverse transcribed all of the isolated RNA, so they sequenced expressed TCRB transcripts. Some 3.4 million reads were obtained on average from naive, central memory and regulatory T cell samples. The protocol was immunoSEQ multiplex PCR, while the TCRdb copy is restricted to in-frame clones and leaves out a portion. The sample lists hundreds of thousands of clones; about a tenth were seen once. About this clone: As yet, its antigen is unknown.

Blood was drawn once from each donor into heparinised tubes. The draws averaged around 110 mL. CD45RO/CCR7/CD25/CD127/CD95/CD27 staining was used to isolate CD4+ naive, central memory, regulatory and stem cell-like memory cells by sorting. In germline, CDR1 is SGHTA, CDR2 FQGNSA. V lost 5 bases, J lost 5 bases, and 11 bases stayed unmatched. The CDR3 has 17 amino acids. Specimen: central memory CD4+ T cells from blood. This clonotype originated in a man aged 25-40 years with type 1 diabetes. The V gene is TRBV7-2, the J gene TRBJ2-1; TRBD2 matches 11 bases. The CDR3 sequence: CASSGLAGGHPNNEQFF. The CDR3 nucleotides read TGTGCCAGCAGCGGTTTAGCGGGGGGGCACCCCAACAATGAGCAGTTCTTC.